This entry describes one T cell receptor beta chain. Per the germline V gene, CDR1 is MGHRA and CDR2 is YSYEKL. V lost 0 bases, J lost 6 bases, and 8 bases lay in between. The CDR3 covers 13 residues. The sample comes from a study of control samples from healthy donors and cancer patients. The protocol was immunoSEQ multiplex PCR, while the TCRdb copy is restricted to in-frame clones and leaves out a portion. Of 75,000 to 90,000 clones listed, more than 75% were seen once; the top ten hold approximately 2%. This sequence was found in a woman aged 40 to 49 in good health. Sequencing input: blood. The V and J genes are TRBV4-1 and TRBJ1-2, with TRBD1 as a possible D gene (6 bases). The CDR3 here is CASSQEGGHGYTF. The CDR3 DNA reads TGCGCCAGCAGCCAAGAGGGGGGCCATGGCTACACCTTC.